The rows below give T cell receptor beta chains drawn from one sample of a study of blood T cells in healthy people across ages. MiXCR, applied by TCRdb to the 5' RACE reads, yields one record per CDR3 protein. The sample gives roughly 900,000 distinct CDR3 sequences, 45% to 50% of which show up once; 13% is in the top ten. Source material: blood. These TCRs come from a man in his thirties or forties in good health. CDR3s include the opening cysteine and the closing phenylalanine or tryptophan. The D gene is left open where the match is weak. Clone sizes are given selectively: once, few, many, or a class where the clone is expanded.

D,size,V,J,DNA,CDR3
.,few,TRBV20-1,TRBJ1-6,TGCAGTGCTAGAGAGGGGGTAGGGACCTATAATTCACCCCTCCACTTT,CSAREGVGTYNSPLHF
.,few,TRBV20-1,TRBJ2-5,TGCAGTGCTCCCACTACAATGGCAGGGCCCCAGTACTTC,CSAPTTMAGPQYF
TRBD1,.,TRBV7-6,TRBJ2-3,TGTGCCAGCAGCCTCACTGACAGGGGGGCCCGCCCGACAGATACGCAGTATTTT,CASSLTDRGARPTDTQYF
TRBD2,few,TRBV6-4,TRBJ2-1,TGTGCCAGCAGTGAAAAGGGACTAGCGGATTACAATGAGCAGTTCTTC,CASSEKGLADYNEQFF
TRBD1,few,TRBV29-1,TRBJ2-3,TGCAGCGTTGCTAACAGGGGCGGTACAGATACGCAGTATTTT,CSVANRGGTDTQYF
TRBD1,.,TRBV6-1,TRBJ1-6,TGTGCCAGCAGTGAAGCGGGACAGTATAATTCACTCCTCCACTTT,CASSEAGQYNSLLHF
.,few,TRBV21-1,TRBJ2-7,TGTGCCAGCAGCAATTTCCGGGACAGGGTAACCTACGAGCAGTACTTC,CASSNFRDRVTYEQYF
TRBD1,few,TRBV20-1,TRBJ2-7,TGCAGTCCTTTAGGGGACAGGTCCTACGAGCAGTACTTC,CSPLGDRSYEQYF
.,.,TRBV27,TRBJ2-6,TGTGCCAGCAGGCTTCAGGTCTCTGGGGCCAACGTCCTGACTTTC,CASRLQVSGANVLTF
.,.,TRBV28,TRBJ1-2,TGTGTCACAGGCAGTGCTAACTATGGCTACACCTTC,CVTGSANYGYTF
TRBD1,.,TRBV5-6,TRBJ2-5,TGTGCCAGCAGCTTTGGACAGGGGGCGACGAGAGAGCAGTACTTC,CASSFGQGATREQYF
TRBD1,.,TRBV2,TRBJ2-3,TGTGCCAGCAGGGGACAGGGGGAACGCACAGATACGCAGTATTTT,CASRGQGERTDTQYF
.,.,TRBV3-1,TRBJ2-5,TGTGCCAGCAGCCAAGGTAGACATAACCAAGAGACCCAGTACTTC,CASSQGRHNQETQYF
TRBD1,.,TRBV14,TRBJ1-2,TGTGCCAGCAGCCCGGGACAGGGCTCCTATGGCTGCACCTTC,CASSPGQGSYGCTF
.,.,TRBV7-9,TRBJ2-3,TGTGCCAGCAGCTCGACCGGGTACCCTCGGGGCACAGATACGCAGTATTTT,CASSSTGYPRGTDTQYF
.,.,TRBV24-1,TRBJ1-1,TGTGCCACCAGTGATTTTCGGGGGACTGAAGCTTTCTTT,CATSDFRGTEAFF
.,many,TRBV7-2,TRBJ2-3,TGTGCCAGCAGCTACTTCACAGATACGCAGTATTTT,CASSYFTDTQYF
.,once,TRBV20-1,TRBJ2-5,TGCAGTGTTCTACTGTGGGAGCAGTACTTC,CSVLLWEQYF
.,.,TRBV20-1,TRBJ1-2,TGCAGTGTTAGAGCCTCAGACCTCGTAAACTATGGCTACACCTTC,CSVRASDLVNYGYTF
.,few,TRBV2,TRBJ1-4,TGTGCCAGCAAGAGGACAATCAATGAAAAACTGTTTTTT,CASKRTINEKLFF
.,few,TRBV28,TRBJ1-2,TGTGCCAGCAGTTTGTTAGGTGTCGGCTACACCTTC,CASSLLGVGYTF
.,few,TRBV27,TRBJ1-6,TGTGCCAGCAGTTTATACGGTACAGTCGATAATTCACCCCTCCACTTT,CASSLYGTVDNSPLHF
.,few,TRBV4-3,TRBJ2-7,TGCGCCAGCAGTTCTCCGGGCCCCCCCTACGAGCAGTACTTC,CASSSPGPPYEQYF
TRBD1,.,TRBV29-1,TRBJ1-2,TGCAGCGGACTAACAGGGGGCGATAACTATGGCTACACCTTC,CSGLTGGDNYGYTF
.,.,TRBV27,TRBJ1-2,TGTGCCAGCAGTTCCCCTGCCAGGGATCATAACTATGGCTACACCTTC,CASSSPARDHNYGYTF
.,.,TRBV7-2,TRBJ1-2,TGTGCCAGCAGCTCCCTCAATAGGGAGTCCTATGGCTACACCTTC,CASSSLNRESYGYTF
TRBD2,.,TRBV20-1,TRBJ2-1,TGCAGTGCTAGAGGTTCTAGCGGGGTTTCCAATGAGCAGTTCTTC,CSARGSSGVSNEQFF
TRBD1,.,TRBV28,TRBJ1-6,TGTGCCAGCAGTTCCCCCGGGACAGATAATTCACCCCTCCACTTT,CASSSPGTDNSPLHF
.,few,TRBV24-1,TRBJ2-1,TGTGCCACCAGTGACTATCAAAGCTCCTACAATGAGCAGTTCTTC,CATSDYQSSYNEQFF
.,few,TRBV6-4,TRBJ2-1,TGTGCCAGCAGTGAAGACAGGTACAATGAGCAGTTCTTC,CASSEDRYNEQFF
TRBD2,.,TRBV20-1,TRBJ2-3,TGCAGTGCTATTCCCGGGACTAGCTTTGCAGATACGCAGTATTTT,CSAIPGTSFADTQYF
.,many,TRBV4-1,TRBJ2-7,TGTGCCAGCAGCCCCAGGGGTGGGGCCTACGAGCAGTACTTC,CASSPRGGAYEQYF
.,once,TRBV5-1,TRBJ1-3,TGCGCCAGCAGTTCCGGGACGGGGTCCTCTGGAAACACCATATATTTT,CASSSGTGSSGNTIYF
.,few,TRBV28,TRBJ1-4,TGTGCCAGCGGGGGTAGTAACCTGTTTTTT,CASGGSNLFF
TRBD1,.,TRBV5-1,TRBJ1-6,TGCGCCAGCAGCTTGGGGGATCGGGACAGGGGTCTTCTGGGCTATAATTCACCCCTCCACTTT,CASSLGDRDRGLLGYNSPLHF
.,.,TRBV6-2/TRBV6-3,TRBJ2-6,TGTGCCAGCAGTTTGCCACAGGGGGGGGTCCCCTCTGGGGCCAACGTCCTGACTTTC,CASSLPQGGVPSGANVLTF
.,.,TRBV6-4,TRBJ2-6,TGTGCCAGCAGTCCCGGGAATACTGGGGCCAACGTCCTGACTTTC,CASSPGNTGANVLTF
.,.,TRBV20-1,TRBJ1-1,TGCAGTGCTAGAGTAAAAGGCTTCGGGACTGAAGCTTTCTTT,CSARVKGFGTEAFF
.,.,TRBV9,TRBJ1-2,TGTGCCAGCAGCGGAGGGCAATGGCAGACGCTAGGCTATGGCTACACCTTC,CASSGGQWQTLGYGYTF
.,.,TRBV11-3,TRBJ1-1,TGTGCCAGCAGCTTAGAGGCGGGAAAAGCTTTCTTT,CASSLEAGKAFF
TRBD2,.,TRBV7-2,TRBJ2-5,TGTGCCAGCAGCCTAGCGGGACCGCGAGAGACCCAGTACTTC,CASSLAGPRETQYF
.,.,TRBV7-2,TRBJ1-3,TGTGCCAGCAGCTTAGTAGGGCCCTTCTCTGGAAACACCATATATTTT,CASSLVGPFSGNTIYF
TRBD1,.,TRBV28,TRBJ2-7,TGTGCCAGCAGTCCCCTACTCACACAGGGGGCACCCTACGAGCAGTACTTC,CASSPLLTQGAPYEQYF
TRBD2,few,TRBV6-1,TRBJ2-7,TGTGCCAGCAGTCCCTACGGGACTAGCGGGGGGTTCCCCTACGAGCAGTACTTC,CASSPYGTSGGFPYEQYF
TRBD1,.,TRBV5-1,TRBJ2-1,TGCGCCAGCAGCCTAGGACAGGGAGTTATTGATGAGCAGTTCTTC,CASSLGQGVIDEQFF
TRBD2,few,TRBV9,TRBJ2-1,TGTGCCAGCAGCGCCGGGACTAGCGGGGGGTACCTAAGCTCCTACAATGAGCAGTTCTTC,CASSAGTSGGYLSSYNEQFF
.,.,TRBV5-5,TRBJ2-3,TGTGCCAGCAGCTTTCAGGGGGGGTCCCCCACAGATACGCAGTATTTT,CASSFQGGSPTDTQYF
TRBD1,few,TRBV7-9,TRBJ2-7,TGTGCCAGCAGCGATCCGGGACAGGGGGCTAGCTACGAGCAGTACTTC,CASSDPGQGASYEQYF
TRBD2,.,TRBV7-2,TRBJ2-4,TGTGCCAGCAGCTACCACCGGACTAGCGCCTTAAACATTCAGTACTTC,CASSYHRTSALNIQYF
.,few,TRBV20-1,TRBJ2-3,TGCAGTGCCCACCCCCCCCGGGGCACAGATACGCAGTATTTT,CSAHPPRGTDTQYF
.,.,TRBV27,TRBJ2-3,TGTGCCATCTGGACCCGGCCAGATACGCAGTATTTT,CAIWTRPDTQYF
.,few,TRBV6-1,TRBJ2-7,TGTGCCAGCAGTGTAGGGGAAGGTCGGTACGAGCAGTACTTC,CASSVGEGRYEQYF
TRBD1,.,TRBV3-1,TRBJ2-7,TGTGCCAGCAGCCAGGCCTTGACAGGGGTCACCTACGAGCAGTACTTC,CASSQALTGVTYEQYF